Listed below are T cell receptor beta chains from one sample, sequenced in a study of identical twins. TCRdb ran MiXCR on the 5' RACE reads and lists one entry per CDR3 protein. The table records 500,000 to 550,000 distinct CDR3 sequences, roughly 21% of them present only once. The sample was also reused in another study, on T cells expressing NK-cell markers.

Source material: CD4+ T cells sorted from blood. The receptors come from a woman aged 18-35 years in good health. Both conserved end residues are part of each CDR3. Each record gives: J gene, D gene, clone size, V gene, CDR3 DNA, CDR3 protein. The D gene is left open where the match is weak. Clone size is shown for a subset of rows, as once, few, many or a class of expanded clone.

>TRBJ2-2|.|.|TRBV21-1
TGTGCCAGCGGGGGACAGAAATTCACCGGGGGGCTGTTTTTT
CASGGQKFTGGLFF
>TRBJ1-2|.|few|TRBV12-3/TRBV12-4
TGTGCCAGCAGTACAGACAGCCTTCGTTATGGCTACACCTTC
CASSTDSLRYGYTF
>TRBJ2-7|.|.|TRBV10-3
TGTGCCATTGCAAGGTCAGGGACGCGCGGGTTAGAGCAGTACTTC
CAIARSGTRGLEQYF
>TRBJ2-3|.|.|TRBV7-2
TGTGCCAGCACCCCGTTACAGGCCCGCACAGATACGCAGTATTTT
CASTPLQARTDTQYF
>TRBJ2-1|TRBD2|.|TRBV29-1
TGCAGCGTTGTTCCGAGCATTTCTAGCGGGAGATACAATGAGCAGTTCTTC
CSVVPSISSGRYNEQFF
>TRBJ2-1|TRBD2|.|TRBV7-9
TGTGCCAGCAGCCCCCTAGGCGGGGGGGAAAATGAGCAGTTCTTC
CASSPLGGGENEQFF
>TRBJ2-1|.|many|TRBV13
.
CASSFGQGARKFF
>TRBJ2-5|TRBD1|few|TRBV6-5
TGTGCCAGCAGTTACTACCCAGGACAGGGAGTCCAAGAGACCCAGTACTTC
CASSYYPGQGVQETQYF
>TRBJ2-5|TRBD2|.|TRBV20-1
TGCAGTGCTGGGACTAGCGGGAGGGCCGGGGAGACCCAGTACTTC
CSAGTSGRAGETQYF
>TRBJ1-2|.|.|TRBV4-3
TGCGCCAGCAGCCAACAGACCGCCGAACCCTATGGCTACACCTTC
CASSQQTAEPYGYTF
>TRBJ2-2|.|few|TRBV6-2/TRBV6-3
TGTGCCAGCAGTTACTGGTCCGGGGAGCTGTCTTTT
CASSYWSGELSF
>TRBJ2-1|.|.|TRBV4-1
TGCGCCAGCAGCCCTCTACCCTCTTACAATGAGCAGTTCTTC
CASSPLPSYNEQFF
>TRBJ1-2|.|.|TRBV6-1
TGTGCCAGCAGTCTCCAGCGGGGCTATGGCTACACCTTC
CASSLQRGYGYTF
>TRBJ2-7|TRBD2|few|TRBV20-1
TGCAGTGCCTCGCACCGAGCACTAGCGGGGGGCTACGAGCAGTACTTC
CSASHRALAGGYEQYF
>TRBJ1-6|.|.|TRBV6-5
TGTGCCAGCAGTTACGGGCAGGGTGGGAATTCACCCCTCCACTTT
CASSYGQGGNSPLHF
>TRBJ2-5|.|few|TRBV29-1
TGCAGCGTTGCCCAGTCAGAGACCCAGTACTTC
CSVAQSETQYF
>TRBJ2-5|.|.|TRBV20-1
TGCAGTGCTAGAGACGGCAACAAACCCTTAATTGAGACCCAGTACTTC
CSARDGNKPLIETQYF
>TRBJ1-2|.|few|TRBV12-3/TRBV12-4
TGTGCCAGCAGTTTAAGGGGAGGGTACGGCGGCTACACCTTC
CASSLRGGYGGYTF
>TRBJ2-2|.|few|TRBV12-3/TRBV12-4
TGTGCCAGCACGATCGCTGGGGGCACCGGGGAGCTGTTTTTT
CASTIAGGTGELFF
>TRBJ2-1|.|few|TRBV19
TGTGCCAGTAGTATAGATCCCCTAAGCTCCTACAATGAGCAGTTCTTC
CASSIDPLSSYNEQFF
>TRBJ2-4|TRBD1|many|TRBV12-3/TRBV12-4
TGTGCCAGCAGCTCCTCCGGGACAGGGGCCAACATTCAGTACTTC
CASSSSGTGANIQYF
>TRBJ2-7|TRBD1|few|TRBV30
TGTGCCTGGGCCACGGGACAGGGTTTCAGCGAGCAGTACTTC
CAWATGQGFSEQYF
>TRBJ2-2|TRBD1|few|TRBV10-3
TGTGCCATCTCAGGGGGCCCCGGGGAGCTGTTTTTT
CAISGGPGELFF
>TRBJ2-2|.|.|TRBV9
TGTGCCAGCAGCGTGGACAGACGAACCACCGGGGAGCTGTTTTTT
CASSVDRRTTGELFF
>TRBJ1-5|.|few|TRBV10-3
TGTGCCATCGCCCCAGGTTGGGATCAGCCCCAGCATTTT
CAIAPGWDQPQHF
>TRBJ2-7|.|.|TRBV27
TGTGCCAGCGCAGGGGCCCACCGGGAGCAGTACTTC
CASAGAHREQYF
>TRBJ2-5|.|few|TRBV21-1
TGTGCCAGCAGCCCCAAAGGCTTGCAAGAGACCCAGTACTTC
CASSPKGLQETQYF
>TRBJ2-2|.|.|TRBV3-1
TGTGCCAGCAGCCAAGATTTGGAGGGGGCCCGTAGGGAGGCGAACACCGGGGAGCTGTTTTTT
CASSQDLEGARREANTGELFF
>TRBJ2-2|TRBD1|few|TRBV3-1
TGTGCCAGCGAGAACAGGGGGCGAACCGGGGAGCTGTTTTTT
CASENRGRTGELFF
>TRBJ1-1|TRBD1|few|TRBV9
TGTGCCAGCAGCGTACAGGGGGCCACTGAAGCTTTCTTT
CASSVQGATEAFF
>TRBJ1-1|.|few|TRBV12-3/TRBV12-4
TGTGCCAGCAGTTTCGCGGCAGGGTTGTACACTGAAGCTTTCTTT
CASSFAAGLYTEAFF
>TRBJ2-1|TRBD2|.|TRBV6-5
TGTGCCAGCAGTTACCAACTAGCGGGAAACAATGAGCAGTTCTTC
CASSYQLAGNNEQFF
>TRBJ1-2|.|.|TRBV30
TGTGAGAAGGTCGACGGAGGCTACACCTTC
CEKVDGGYTF
>TRBJ2-1|TRBD2|few|TRBV3-1
TGTGCCAGCAGCCAAGGCGGGGGAGGAGCGTTGGCTGAGCAGTTCTTC
CASSQGGGGALAEQFF
>TRBJ2-2|.|.|TRBV9
TGTGCCAGCAGCAACCGGGAGAACACCGGGGAGCTGTTTTTT
CASSNRENTGELFF
>TRBJ2-7|.|.|TRBV4-3
TGCGCCAGCAGCCCCAGACTAAAAAATGGGGAGAAGCAGTACTTC
CASSPRLKNGEKQYF
>TRBJ2-2|TRBD1|few|TRBV6-5
TGTGCCACGGACAGGGCCGGGGAGCTGTTTTTT
CATDRAGELFF
>TRBJ1-4|.|.|TRBV12-5
TGTGCTAGTGGTTCCACTATCGGAGGTAATGAAAAACTGTTTTTT
CASGSTIGGNEKLFF
>TRBJ2-2|.|few|TRBV7-2
TGTGCCAGCAGCTTACCCGGGACAAGAGGTTTTACCGGGGAGCTGTTTTTT
CASSLPGTRGFTGELFF
>TRBJ1-4|TRBD1|.|TRBV5-8
TGTGCCAGCAGCCCCGCCGGGACAGGGGTTAATGAAAAACTGTTTTTT
CASSPAGTGVNEKLFF
>TRBJ1-1|.|many|TRBV6-5
TGTGCCAGCAGTTACTGGGGGATAGCTGTTACTGAAGCTTTCTTT
CASSYWGIAVTEAFF